Below are 10 T cell receptor beta chains sequenced from a single sample in a study of CD4+ T cells in melanoma. The protocol was immunoSEQ multiplex PCR, while the TCRdb copy is restricted to in-frame clones and leaves out a portion. The table lists over 15,000 clones, 80% to 90% of them singletons. Sequencing input: cells from a culture (not recorded whether cultured in vitro). These receptors were taken from a human donor with melanoma.

The chain is built from TRBV6-6 and TRBJ2-7; D remains unclear. The V and J ends lost 0 bases and 3 bases respectively, with 9 bases between them. This CDR3 contains 14 residues. Germline V gives CDR1 MNHNY, CDR2 SVGAGI (reference sequence). CDR3 amino acids: CASSYSSESYEQYF. The CDR3, as DNA: TGTGCCAGCAGTTACTCGTCTGAGAGCTACGAGCAGTACTTC.

This clone has just one count. The V gene is TRBV6-5, the J gene TRBJ2-5; 10 bases fit TRBD2. CDR1 and CDR2 from the germline V gene are MNHEY and SVGAGI. Trimming at V came to 2 bases and at J to 6 bases, leaving 6 bases not matched to a gene. The CDR3 has 15 amino acids. The CDR3 protein is CASSYSGGGRKTQYF. The CDR3 DNA reads as TGTGCCAGCAGTTACAGCGGGGGGGGCAGGAAGACCCAGTACTTC.

The chain carries TRBV9 and TRBJ2-2; D gene unclear. The V end lost 0 bases, the J end lost 5 bases, and 11 bases lay between the germline ends. CDR3 length: 15 amino acids. Germline V gives CDR1 SGDLS, CDR2 YYNGEE. The CDR3 coding sequence is TGTGCCAGCAGCGTAGGTGGGCCTGGTACCGGGGAGCTGTTTTTT. Protein: CASSVGGPGTGELFF. The full variable domain, its missing parts supplied by reference TRBV9 and TRBJ2-2, is DSGVTQTPKHLITATGQRVTLRCSPRSGDLSVYWYQQSLDQGLQFLIQYYNGEERAKGNILERFSAQQFPDLHSELNLSSLELGDSALYFCASSVGGPGTGELFFGEGSRLTVL.

The gene calls are TRBV11-3 and TRBJ1-5; D gene unclear. Trimming stripped 3 bases from V and 6 bases from J, with 6 bases between. Germline V gene sequence: CDR1 SGHNT, CDR2 YENEEA. This CDR3 comprises 12 residues. The DNA of the CDR3 is TGTGCCAGCAGCTTCGGGAGTCAGCCCCAGCATTTT. It translates to CASSFGSQPQHF.

The chain joins TRBV10-2 to TRBJ1-1, with 9 bases matching TRBD1. V trimming: 9 bases; J trimming: 5 bases; junction bases outside the gene matches: 10. Germline V gives CDR1 WSHSY, CDR2 SAAADI. The CDR3 covers 14 residues. CDR3 in DNA: TGCGCCAGTTGCCGGGACAGGGCGGCAACTGAAGCTTTCTTT. It encodes CASCRDRAATEAFF.

There are a few counts of this clone. This chain joins TRBV29-1 and TRBJ1-2; TRBD1 matches 7 bases. Germline V gene sequence: CDR1 SQVTM, CDR2 ANQGSEA. The CDR3 contains 13 residues. J gave up 7 bases and V 6 bases, and 11 bases lay outside the gene matches. The CDR3 sequence: CSVDTGVVGGYTF. The DNA of the CDR3 is TGCAGCGTAGACACAGGGGTGGTAGGTGGCTACACCTTC.

V usage is TRBV10-3 and J usage is TRBJ2-1; D unclear. CDR1 is ENHRY, CDR2 SYGVKD, per germline. The CDR3 has 13 residues. V lost 3 bases, J lost 8 bases, and 11 bases lay in between. CDR3 in amino acids: CAISDRTEDEQFF. CDR3 nucleotide sequence: TGTGCCATCAGTGACCGTACCGAGGATGAGCAGTTCTTC.

There are a few counts of this clone. This chain joins TRBV25-1 and TRBJ1-2, with 9 bases lining up with TRBD1. The CDR3 totals 14 residues. The germline gives CDR1 MGHDK, CDR2 SYGVNS. Trimming took 4 bases from V and 7 from J; bases not matched to a gene: 7. The CDR3 DNA is TGTGCCAGCAGTGGAAACAGGGGGCCGGGTGGCTACACCTTC. Amino acids: CASSGNRGPGGYTF.

The chain carries TRBV7-2 and TRBJ1-1, with 8 bases that match TRBD1. The CDR3 sequence is 13 residues long. Germline CDR1 SGHTA, CDR2 FQGNSA. Trimming removed 6 bases from V and 4 bases from J; junction bases left unmatched: 4. The CDR3 DNA reads as TGTGCCAGCAGTCGACAGGGGACCACTGAAGCTTTCTTT. This gives the protein CASSRQGTTEAFF.

This chain connects TRBV4-2 to TRBJ2-3; 10 nucleotides match TRBD1. The ends lost 1 base at V and 4 bases at J; junction bases unmatched: 2. CDR1 is LGHNA, CDR2 YNFKEQ, per germline. This CDR3 comprises 15 residues. CDR3: CASSQVGQGADTQYF. Here the CDR3 DNA reads TGTGCCAGCAGCCAAGTCGGACAGGGGGCAGATACGCAGTATTTT.